This is a list of T cell receptor beta chains from one sample in a study of T cell responses to AZD1222 COVID-19 vaccine. TCRdb keeps only in-frame clones here, not all; method: immunoSEQ multiplex PCR. The sample includes around 92,000 clones, about 90% of them seen just once. This material consisted of peripheral blood, taken on day 0 of AZD1222 vaccination. These TCRs come from an adult in good health. CDR3s include the opening cysteine and the closing phenylalanine or tryptophan. A D gene is named only where the DNA matches it firmly. Rows give clone size only sometimes, using once, few, many, or a class for an expanded clone.

clone_size	v_call	d_call	j_call	cdr3_aa	cdr3_nt
NA	TRBV7-9	TRBD2	TRBJ2-7	CASSLGAGGSSYEQYF	TGTGCCAGCAGCTTAGGGGCGGGAGGGAGCTCCTACGAGCAGTACTTC
once	TRBV5-1	NA	TRBJ2-3	CASSLAAWGRTDTQYF	TGCGCCAGCAGCTTGGCCGCATGGGGGCGCACAGATACGCAGTATTTT
once	TRBV4-1	TRBD1	TRBJ2-2	CASSQEKDRGGTGELFF	TGCGCCAGCAGCCAAGAAAAGGACAGGGGAGGTACCGGGGAGCTGTTTTTT
NA	TRBV7-2	NA	TRBJ1-2	CASSSYITGGYTF	TGTGCCAGCAGCTCCTACATCACGGGGGGCTACACCTTC
NA	TRBV5-1	NA	TRBJ2-3	CASSLIGGDTQYF	TGCGCCAGCAGCTTGATAGGGGGAGATACGCAGTATTTT
NA	TRBV7-9	NA	TRBJ1-1	CASTRAGSKNTEAFF	TGTGCCAGCACCCGGGCAGGATCAAAGAACACTGAAGCTTTCTTT
NA	TRBV5-1	NA	TRBJ2-2	CATGTPTGELFF	TGCGCCACCGGGACACCCACCGGGGAGCTGTTTTTT
once	TRBV5-1	NA	TRBJ1-2	CASSLGGSGGYTF	TGCGCCAGCAGCTTGGGGGGGAGTGGTGGCTACACCTTC
NA	TRBV27	TRBD2	TRBJ2-1	CASSFHAPSSGGFYNEQFF	TGTGCCAGCAGTTTCCACGCCCCCTCTAGCGGGGGTTTCTACAATGAGCAGTTCTTC
NA	TRBV7-9	NA	TRBJ1-6	CASSVAPGSDNSPLHF	TGTGCCAGCAGCGTGGCGCCAGGGTCGGATAATTCACCCCTCCACTTT
NA	TRBV5-1	NA	TRBJ1-1	CASSLGDLDSGEAFF	TGCGCCAGCAGCTTGGGGGACTTAGACAGCGGAGAAGCTTTCTTT
once	TRBV5-1	TRBD1	TRBJ2-7	CASSRGQGYEQYF	TGCGCCAGCAGCAGGGGACAGGGGTACGAGCAGTACTTC
NA	TRBV28	TRBD1	TRBJ1-3	CASAISGGVNTIYF	TGTGCCAGCGCTATCTCAGGGGGCGTAAACACCATATATTTT
NA	TRBV7-3	TRBD2	TRBJ2-1	CASSLRGTSLDEQFF	TGTGCCAGCAGCTTAAGGGGGACTAGTCTAGATGAGCAGTTCTTC
NA	TRBV28	NA	TRBJ1-6	CASSLAHSPLHF	TGTGCCAGCAGTTTAGCTCATTCACCCCTCCACTTT
NA	TRBV12-5	NA	TRBJ2-7	CASGSPHQGEEQYF	TGTGCTAGTGGTTCCCCTCACCAGGGAGAAGAGCAGTACTTC
NA	TRBV7-9	NA	TRBJ2-2	CASSPQLGRDTGELFF	TGTGCCAGCAGCCCGCAGCTAGGCCGAGACACCGGGGAGCTGTTTTTT
once	TRBV19	NA	TRBJ1-1	CASSIAGRIGTEAFF	TGTGCCAGTAGTATTGCCGGAAGGATAGGAACTGAAGCTTTCTTT
NA	TRBV7-6	TRBD1	TRBJ2-7	CASSSSGGGSYEQYF	TGTGCCAGCAGTTCCTCAGGGGGCGGGTCCTACGAGCAGTACTTC
NA	TRBV5-5	NA	TRBJ2-5	CASSLGGPRETQYF	TGTGCCAGCAGCTTGGGGGGGCCGCGGGAGACCCAGTACTTC
few	TRBV29-1	NA	TRBJ2-1	CSVEQDSSYNEQFF	TGCAGCGTTGAACAGGATAGCTCCTACAATGAGCAGTTCTTC
once	TRBV19	NA	TRBJ2-7	CASSINWEGSYEQYF	TGTGCCAGTAGTATTAATTGGGAAGGGTCCTACGAGCAGTACTTC
NA	TRBV6-5	TRBD1	TRBJ1-1	CASSSIQGDTEAFF	TGTGCCAGCAGTTCGATACAGGGGGACACTGAAGCTTTCTTT
NA	TRBV19	NA	TRBJ1-3	CASSKLGSGNTIYF	TGTGCCAGTAGTAAACTGGGTTCTGGAAACACCATATATTTT
NA	TRBV18	TRBD2	TRBJ2-1	CASSPLASGNEQFF	TGTGCCAGCTCACCATTGGCTAGCGGGAATGAGCAGTTCTTC
NA	TRBV7-2	NA	TRBJ1-3	CASSLGSSGNTIYF	TGTGCCAGCAGCTTAGGGAGCTCTGGAAACACCATATATTTT
NA	TRBV18	NA	TRBJ2-5	CASSPRAPGDGETQYF	TGTGCCAGCTCACCACGGGCCCCGGGGGACGGGGAGACCCAGTACTTC
NA	TRBV15	NA	TRBJ1-5	CATSLQTTVYSNQPQHF	TGTGCCACCAGCTTGCAAACTACAGTCTATAGCAATCAGCCCCAGCATTTT
NA	TRBV10-3	NA	TRBJ1-5	CAISESGGFNQPQHF	TGTGCCATCAGTGAGTCGGGGGGATTCAATCAGCCCCAGCATTTT
few	TRBV5-1	TRBD2	TRBJ2-5	CASSSPGGETQYF	TGCGCCAGCAGCTCCCCCGGGGGGGAGACCCAGTACTTC
NA	TRBV28	TRBD2	TRBJ2-5	CASSLYGSGLALRTQYF	TGTGCCAGCAGTTTATATGGGTCGGGACTAGCGCTTCGGACCCAGTACTTC
NA	TRBV24-1	NA	TRBJ1-6	CATSVGNSPLHF	TGTGCCACCAGTGTCGGGAATTCACCCCTCCACTTT
NA	TRBV24-1	NA	TRBJ2-1	CATSDLGPGTEQFF	TGTGCCACCAGTGATTTGGGTCCCGGGACAGAGCAGTTCTTC
NA	TRBV7-6	TRBD1	TRBJ1-5	CASSLASDRVGNQPQHF	TGTGCCAGCAGCTTAGCTTCGGACAGGGTGGGCAATCAGCCCCAGCATTTT
NA	TRBV7-9	NA	TRBJ1-3	CASRPGSSSGNTIYF	TGTGCCAGCAGGCCCGGGTCCAGCTCTGGAAACACCATATATTTT
NA	TRBV5-1	NA	TRBJ2-7	CASATTSYEQYF	TGCGCCAGCGCGACAACCTCCTACGAGCAGTACTTC
NA	TRBV27	TRBD1	TRBJ1-2	CASSTGGAPNYGYTF	TGTGCCAGCAGCACAGGGGGGGCTCCTAACTATGGCTACACCTTC
NA	TRBV19	TRBD1	TRBJ1-2	CASNPGQGTYGYTF	TGTGCCAGTAACCCGGGACAGGGGACCTATGGCTACACCTTC
NA	TRBV5-5	TRBD2	TRBJ2-7	CASSFSGGLFYEQYF	TGTGCCAGCAGCTTTAGCGGGGGGCTCTTCTACGAGCAGTACTTC
NA	TRBV25-1	NA	TRBJ2-6	CASSEGGSGANVLTF	TGTGCCAGCAGTGAAGGGGGCTCTGGGGCCAACGTCCTGACTTTC
once	TRBV7-9	NA	TRBJ1-4	CASSQGTASLFF	TGTGCCAGCAGCCAAGGGACCGCCTCACTGTTTTTT
NA	TRBV6-2/TRBV6-3	NA	TRBJ1-6	CASSYVGNSPLHF	TGTGCCAGCAGTTACGTGGGGAATTCACCCCTCCACTTT
NA	TRBV4-2	TRBD2	TRBJ2-3	CASSQSPGLVSDTQYF	TGTGCCAGCAGCCAATCTCCGGGACTAGTTTCAGATACGCAGTATTTT
NA	TRBV7-3	TRBD1	TRBJ1-1	CASSLAGTGASTEAFF	TGTGCCAGCAGCTTGGCCGGGACAGGGGCATCGACTGAAGCTTTCTTT
NA	TRBV5-1	NA	TRBJ1-2	CASSENTNYGYTF	TGCGCCAGCAGCGAGAACACCAACTATGGCTACACCTTC
NA	TRBV11-1	NA	TRBJ1-2	CASSSWDGDFWTF	TGTGCCAGCAGCTCATGGGACGGGGATTTTTGGACCTTC
NA	TRBV2	TRBD1	TRBJ1-5	CASARDSRNQPQHF	TGTGCCAGCGCTAGGGACAGTCGCAATCAGCCCCAGCATTTT
NA	TRBV6-5	NA	TRBJ1-1	CAIGTTLNTEAFF	TGTGCCATCGGGACAACCTTGAACACTGAAGCTTTCTTT